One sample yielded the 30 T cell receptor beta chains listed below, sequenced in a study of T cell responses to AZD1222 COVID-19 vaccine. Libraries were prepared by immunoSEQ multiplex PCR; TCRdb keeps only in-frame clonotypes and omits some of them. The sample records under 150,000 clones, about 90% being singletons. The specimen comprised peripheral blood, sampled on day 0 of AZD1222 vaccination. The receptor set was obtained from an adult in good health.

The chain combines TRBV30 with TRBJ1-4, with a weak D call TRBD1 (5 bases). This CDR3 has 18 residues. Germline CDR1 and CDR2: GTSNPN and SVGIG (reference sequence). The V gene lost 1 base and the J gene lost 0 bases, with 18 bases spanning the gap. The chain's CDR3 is CAWSAGRGVLATNEKLFF. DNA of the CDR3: TGTGCCTGGAGTGCAGGGAGGGGAGTCCTGGCAACTAATGAAAAACTGTTTTTT.

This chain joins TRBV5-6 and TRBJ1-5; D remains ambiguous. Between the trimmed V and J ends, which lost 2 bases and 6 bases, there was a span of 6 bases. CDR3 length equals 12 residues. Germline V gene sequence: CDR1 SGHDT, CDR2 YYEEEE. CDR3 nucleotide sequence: TGTGCCAGCAGCTTCTTCGGTCAGCCCCAGCATTTT. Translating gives CASSFFGQPQHF.

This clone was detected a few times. The CDR3 bases are TGTGCCAGCAGTTTACTTGAAGAGACCCAGTACTTC. The encoded protein is CASSLLEETQYF. This chain connects TRBV28 to TRBJ2-5; unclear D gene. This CDR3 is built from 12 residues. Trimming shortened V by 2 bases and J by 3 bases, and 4 bases separated the two germline ends. From germline, CDR1 is MDHEN and CDR2 SYDVKM.

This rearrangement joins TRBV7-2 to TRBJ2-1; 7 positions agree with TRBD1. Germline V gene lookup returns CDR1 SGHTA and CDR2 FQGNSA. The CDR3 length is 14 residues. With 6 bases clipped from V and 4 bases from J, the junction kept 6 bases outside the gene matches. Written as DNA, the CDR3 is TGTGCCAGCAGATCAGACAGGGTTTACAATGAGCAGTTCTTC. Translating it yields CASRSDRVYNEQFF.

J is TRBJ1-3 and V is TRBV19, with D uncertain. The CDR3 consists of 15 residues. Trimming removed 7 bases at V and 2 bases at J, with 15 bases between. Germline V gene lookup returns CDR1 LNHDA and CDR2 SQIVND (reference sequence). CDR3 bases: TGTGCCAGTAACGCCGCGTGGCGAACTGGAAACACCATATATTTT. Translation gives CASNAAWRTGNTIYF.

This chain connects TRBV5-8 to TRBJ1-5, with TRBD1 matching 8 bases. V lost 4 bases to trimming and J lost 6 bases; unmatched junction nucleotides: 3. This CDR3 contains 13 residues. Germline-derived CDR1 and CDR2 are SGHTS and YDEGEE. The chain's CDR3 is CASSLDRVQPQHF. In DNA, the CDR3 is TGTGCCAGCAGCCTGGACAGGGTTCAGCCCCAGCATTTT.

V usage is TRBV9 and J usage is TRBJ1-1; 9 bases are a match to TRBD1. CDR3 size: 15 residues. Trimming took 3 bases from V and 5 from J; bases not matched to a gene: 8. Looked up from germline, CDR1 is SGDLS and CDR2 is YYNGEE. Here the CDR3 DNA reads TGTGCCAGCAGCGGAAATCCCGGGACAGGGACTGAAGCTTTCTTT. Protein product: CASSGNPGTGTEAFF.

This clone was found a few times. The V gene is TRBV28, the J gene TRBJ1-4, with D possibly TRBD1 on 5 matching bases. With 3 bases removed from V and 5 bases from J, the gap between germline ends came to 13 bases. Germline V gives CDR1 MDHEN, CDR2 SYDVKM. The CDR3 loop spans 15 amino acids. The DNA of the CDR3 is TGTGCCAGCAGTTTTTCATCGGGGCCCAATGAAAAACTGTTTTTT. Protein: CASSFSSGPNEKLFF.

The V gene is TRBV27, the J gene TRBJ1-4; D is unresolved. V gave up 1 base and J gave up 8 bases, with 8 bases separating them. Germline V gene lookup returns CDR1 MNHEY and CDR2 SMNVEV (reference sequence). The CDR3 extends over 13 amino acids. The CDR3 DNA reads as TGTGCCAGCAGTTTATGGGGTGGGGAAAAACTGTTTTTT. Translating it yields CASSLWGGEKLFF. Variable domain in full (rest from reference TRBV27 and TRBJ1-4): EAQVTQNPRYLITVTGKKLTVTCSQNMNHEYMSWYRQDPGLGLRQIYYSMNVEVTDKGDVPEGYKVSRKEKRNFPLILESPSPNQTSLYFCASSLWGGEKLFFGSGTQLSVL.

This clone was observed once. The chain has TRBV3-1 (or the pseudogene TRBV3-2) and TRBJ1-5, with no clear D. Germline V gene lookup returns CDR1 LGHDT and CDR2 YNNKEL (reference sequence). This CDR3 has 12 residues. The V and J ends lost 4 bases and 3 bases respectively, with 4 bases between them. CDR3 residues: CASSPFNQPQHF. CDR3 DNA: TGTGCCAGCAGCCCCTTCAATCAGCCCCAGCATTTT.

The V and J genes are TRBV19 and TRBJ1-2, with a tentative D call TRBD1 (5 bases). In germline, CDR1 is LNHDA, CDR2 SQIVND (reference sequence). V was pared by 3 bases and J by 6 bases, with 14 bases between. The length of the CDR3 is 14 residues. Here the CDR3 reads CASSMLWQGDGYTF. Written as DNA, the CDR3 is TGTGCCAGTAGTATGTTGTGGCAGGGCGATGGCTACACCTTC.

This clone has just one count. CDR3 DNA: TGTGCCAGCAGCTTGGGGGCCGAGGGGCAGGGCCGCGGCGCGGACTATGGCTACACCTTC. Its translation: CASSLGAEGQGRGADYGYTF. The V and J genes are TRBV5-4 and TRBJ1-2; a possible D gene is TRBD1 (5 bases). With 0 bases removed from V and 3 bases from J, the gap between germline ends came to 27 bases. Looked up from germline, CDR1 is SGHNT and CDR2 is YYREEE (reference sequence). The CDR3 has 20 residues.

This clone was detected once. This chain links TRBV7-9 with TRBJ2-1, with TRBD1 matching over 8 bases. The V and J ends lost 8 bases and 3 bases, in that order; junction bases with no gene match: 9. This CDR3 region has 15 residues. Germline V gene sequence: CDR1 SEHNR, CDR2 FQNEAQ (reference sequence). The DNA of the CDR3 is TGTGCCAGCTCAGCCCAGGGGGCATACTACAATGAGCAGTTCTTC. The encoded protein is CASSAQGAYYNEQFF.

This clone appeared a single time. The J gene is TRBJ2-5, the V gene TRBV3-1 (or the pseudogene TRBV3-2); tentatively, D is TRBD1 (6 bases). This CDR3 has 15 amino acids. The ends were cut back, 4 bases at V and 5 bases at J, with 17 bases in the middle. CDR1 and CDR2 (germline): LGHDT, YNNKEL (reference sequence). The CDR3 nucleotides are TGTGCCAGCAGCCTCCGGACTTCAGGGGTGGAGACCCAGTACTTC. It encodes CASSLRTSGVETQYF.

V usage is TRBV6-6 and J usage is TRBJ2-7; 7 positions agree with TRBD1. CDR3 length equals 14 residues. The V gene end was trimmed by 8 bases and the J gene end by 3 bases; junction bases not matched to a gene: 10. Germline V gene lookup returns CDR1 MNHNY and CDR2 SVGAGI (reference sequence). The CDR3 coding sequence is TGTGCCAGCTGTCTGCCGGGACAGAGCTACGAGCAGTACTTC. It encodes CASCLPGQSYEQYF.

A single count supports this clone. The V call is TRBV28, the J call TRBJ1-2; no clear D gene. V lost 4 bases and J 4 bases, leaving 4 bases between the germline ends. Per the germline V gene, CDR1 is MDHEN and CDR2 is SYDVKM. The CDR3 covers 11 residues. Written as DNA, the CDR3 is TGTGCCAGCAGTTGGGGCTATGGCTACACCTTC. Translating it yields CASSWGYGYTF.

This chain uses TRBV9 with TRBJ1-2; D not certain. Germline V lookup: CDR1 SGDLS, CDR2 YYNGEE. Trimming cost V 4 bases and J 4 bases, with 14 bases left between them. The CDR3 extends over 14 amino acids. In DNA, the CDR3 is TGTGCCAGCAGCCCCCCGGCGAGCGCCTATGGCTACACCTTC. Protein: CASSPPASAYGYTF.

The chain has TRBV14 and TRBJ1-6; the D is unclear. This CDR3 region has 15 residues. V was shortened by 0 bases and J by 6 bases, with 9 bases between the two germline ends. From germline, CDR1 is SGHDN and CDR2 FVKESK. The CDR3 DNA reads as TGTGCCAGCAGCCAAGAGCCTTTCCGTAATTCACCCCTCCACTTT. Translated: CASSQEPFRNSPLHF. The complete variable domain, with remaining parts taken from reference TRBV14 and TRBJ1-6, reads EAGVTQFPSHSVIEKGQTVTLRCDPISGHDNLYWYRRVMGKEIKFLLHFVKESKQDESGMPNNRFLAERTGGTYSTLKVQPAELEDSGVYFCASSQEPFRNSPLHFGNGTRLTVT.

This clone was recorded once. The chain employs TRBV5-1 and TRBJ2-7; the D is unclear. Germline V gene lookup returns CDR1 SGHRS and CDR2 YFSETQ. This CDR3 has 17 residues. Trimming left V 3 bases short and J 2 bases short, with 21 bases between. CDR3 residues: CASSWSSAPPLTYEQYF. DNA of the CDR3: TGCGCCAGCAGCTGGTCATCGGCTCCCCCCTTAACCTACGAGCAGTACTTC.

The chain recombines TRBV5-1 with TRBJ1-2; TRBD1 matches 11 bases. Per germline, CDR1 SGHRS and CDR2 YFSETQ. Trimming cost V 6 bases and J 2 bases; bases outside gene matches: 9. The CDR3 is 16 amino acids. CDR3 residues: CASTRTGGSSNYGYTF. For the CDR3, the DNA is TGCGCCAGCACGCGGACAGGGGGCTCATCGAACTATGGCTACACCTTC.

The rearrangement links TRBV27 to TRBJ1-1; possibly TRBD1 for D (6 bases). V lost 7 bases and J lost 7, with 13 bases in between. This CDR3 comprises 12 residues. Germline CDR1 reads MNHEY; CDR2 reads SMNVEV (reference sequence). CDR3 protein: CASTRGTGEAFF. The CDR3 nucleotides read TGTGCCAGCACAAGGGGGACGGGTGAAGCTTTCTTT.

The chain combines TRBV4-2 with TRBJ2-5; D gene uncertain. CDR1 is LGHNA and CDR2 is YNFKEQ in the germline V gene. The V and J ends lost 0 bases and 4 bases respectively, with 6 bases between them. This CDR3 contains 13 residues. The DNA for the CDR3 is TGTGCCAGCAGCCAAGAGGAGAGAGAGACCCAGTACTTC. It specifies CASSQEERETQYF.

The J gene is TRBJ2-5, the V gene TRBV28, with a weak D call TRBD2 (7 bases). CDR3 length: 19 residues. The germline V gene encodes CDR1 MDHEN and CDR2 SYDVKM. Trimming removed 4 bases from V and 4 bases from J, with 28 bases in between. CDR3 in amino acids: CASSSQGGTGRVMRETQYF. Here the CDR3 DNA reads TGTGCCAGCAGTTCCCAGGGTGGTACAGGGAGGGTGATGAGAGAGACCCAGTACTTC. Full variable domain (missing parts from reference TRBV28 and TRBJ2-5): DVKVTQSSRYLVKRTGEKVFLECVQDMDHENMFWYRQDPGLGLRLIYFSYDVKMKEKGDIPEGYSVSREKKERFSLILESASTNQTSMYLCASSSQGGTGRVMRETQYFGPGTRLLVL.

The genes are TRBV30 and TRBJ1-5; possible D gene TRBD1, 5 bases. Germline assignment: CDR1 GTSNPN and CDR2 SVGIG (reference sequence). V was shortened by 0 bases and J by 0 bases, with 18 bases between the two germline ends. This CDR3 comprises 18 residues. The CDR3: CAWSVAGLGLNSNQPQHF. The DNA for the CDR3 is TGTGCCTGGAGTGTGGCGGGGCTAGGGTTAAATAGCAATCAGCCCCAGCATTTT.

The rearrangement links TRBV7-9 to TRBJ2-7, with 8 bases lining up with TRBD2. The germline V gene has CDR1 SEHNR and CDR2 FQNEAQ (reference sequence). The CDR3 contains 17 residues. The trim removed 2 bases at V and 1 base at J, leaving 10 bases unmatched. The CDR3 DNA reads TGTGCCAGCAGCTTATTGGCGACTAGCGCTCTATCCTACGAGCAGTACTTC. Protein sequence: CASSLLATSALSYEQYF.

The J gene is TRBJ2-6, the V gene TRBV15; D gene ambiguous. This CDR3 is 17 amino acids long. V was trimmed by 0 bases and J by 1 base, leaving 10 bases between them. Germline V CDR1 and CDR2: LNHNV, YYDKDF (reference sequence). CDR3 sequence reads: CATSREWAASGANVLTF. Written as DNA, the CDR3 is TGTGCCACCAGCAGAGAATGGGCCGCATCTGGGGCCAACGTCCTGACTTTC.

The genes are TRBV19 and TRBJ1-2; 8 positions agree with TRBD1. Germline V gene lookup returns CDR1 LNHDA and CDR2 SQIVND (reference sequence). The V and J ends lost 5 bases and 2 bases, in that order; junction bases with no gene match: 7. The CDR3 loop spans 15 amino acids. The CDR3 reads CASSSGQGENYGYTF. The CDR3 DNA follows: TGTGCCAGTAGTTCTGGACAGGGTGAGAACTATGGCTACACCTTC. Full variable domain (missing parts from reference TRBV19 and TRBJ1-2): DGGITQSPKYLFRKEGQNVTLSCEQNLNHDAMYWYRQDPGQGLRLIYYSQIVNDFQKGDIAEGYSVSREKKESFPLTVTSAQKNPTAFYLCASSSGQGENYGYTFGSGTRLTVV.

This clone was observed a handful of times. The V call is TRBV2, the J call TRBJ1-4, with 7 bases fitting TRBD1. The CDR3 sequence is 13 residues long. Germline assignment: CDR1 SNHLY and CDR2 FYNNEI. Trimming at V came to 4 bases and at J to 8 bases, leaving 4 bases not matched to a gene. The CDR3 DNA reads TGTGCCAGCAGTGTGGGACAGCGGGAAAAACTGTTTTTT. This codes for CASSVGQREKLFF.

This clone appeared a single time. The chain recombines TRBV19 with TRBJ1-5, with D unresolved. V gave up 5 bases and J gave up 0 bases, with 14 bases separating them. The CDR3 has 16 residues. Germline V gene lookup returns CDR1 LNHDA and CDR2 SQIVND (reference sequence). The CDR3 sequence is CASSQRRQPSNQPQHF. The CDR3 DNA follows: TGTGCCAGTAGTCAAAGGCGTCAGCCTAGCAATCAGCCCCAGCATTTT.

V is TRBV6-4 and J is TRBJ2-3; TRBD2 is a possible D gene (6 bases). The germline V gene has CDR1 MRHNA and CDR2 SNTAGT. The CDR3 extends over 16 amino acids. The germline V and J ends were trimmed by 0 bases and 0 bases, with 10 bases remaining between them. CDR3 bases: TGTGCCAGCAGTGACTCTTCGAGCGGGAGCACAGATACGCAGTATTTT. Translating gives CASSDSSSGSTDTQYF.